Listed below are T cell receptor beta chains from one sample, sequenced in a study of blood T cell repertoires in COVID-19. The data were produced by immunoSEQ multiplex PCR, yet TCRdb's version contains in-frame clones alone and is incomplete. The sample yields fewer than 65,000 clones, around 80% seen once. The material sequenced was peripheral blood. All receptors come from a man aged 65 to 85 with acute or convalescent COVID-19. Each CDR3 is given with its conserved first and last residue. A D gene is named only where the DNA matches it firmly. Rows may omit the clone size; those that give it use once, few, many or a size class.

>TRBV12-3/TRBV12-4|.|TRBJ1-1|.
TGTGCCAGCAGCCCGCCTGAGGGGAGGGCTTTCTTT
CASSPPEGRAFF
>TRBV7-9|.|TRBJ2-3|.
TGTGCCAGCAGCCCGCGGGGCACAGATACGCAGTATTTT
CASSPRGTDTQYF
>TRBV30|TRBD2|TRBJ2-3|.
TGTGCCTGGAGTAAACTAGCGGGAGGGTTCCCAGATACGCAGTATTTT
CAWSKLAGGFPDTQYF
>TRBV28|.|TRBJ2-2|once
TGTGCCAGCAGTCGTTGGACGGGGGACACCGGGGAGCTGTTTTTT
CASSRWTGDTGELFF
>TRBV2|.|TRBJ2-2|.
TGTGCCAGCATATACGACAGGAACACCGGGGAGCTGTTTTTT
CASIYDRNTGELFF
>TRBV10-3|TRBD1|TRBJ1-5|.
TGTGCCATCAGGCGCCAGGGGGCGCGGGATCAGCCCCAGCATTTT
CAIRRQGARDQPQHF
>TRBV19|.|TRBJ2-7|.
TGTGCCAGTAGTATTGTATATAGCTACGAGCAGTACTTC
CASSIVYSYEQYF
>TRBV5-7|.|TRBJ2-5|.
TGTGCCAGCAGCTTGGGCAGGGTGGAGACCCAGTACTTC
CASSLGRVETQYF
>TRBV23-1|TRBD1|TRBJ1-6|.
TGCGCCAGCAGTCAATCGGAAGGGGGCGCGTATTCACCCCTCCACTTT
CASSQSEGGAYSPLHF
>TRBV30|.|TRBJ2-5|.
TGTGCTGGATCCCAGGGACTGGGAGAGACCCAGTACTTC
CAGSQGLGETQYF
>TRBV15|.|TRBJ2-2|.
TGTGCCACCAAATTGGCAGGGTCGAACACCGGGGAGCTGTTTTTT
CATKLAGSNTGELFF
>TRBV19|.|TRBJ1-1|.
TGTGCCAGTAACCTCCGCGAGGGTTTGACTGAAGCTTTCTTT
CASNLREGLTEAFF
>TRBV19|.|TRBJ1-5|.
TGTGCCAGTCGATCTGGGGCCACAAGCAATCAGCCCCAGCATTTT
CASRSGATSNQPQHF
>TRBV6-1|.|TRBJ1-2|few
TGTGCCAGCAGTGAAGCAGCAGGGTCTGGCTATGGCTACACCTTC
CASSEAAGSGYGYTF
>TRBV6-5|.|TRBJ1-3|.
TGTGCCACAGGCGCCAACTCTGGAAACACCATATATTTT
CATGANSGNTIYF
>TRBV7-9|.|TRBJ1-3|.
TGTGCCAGCAGCTTCCAGGGTGCAGGAAACACCATATATTTT
CASSFQGAGNTIYF
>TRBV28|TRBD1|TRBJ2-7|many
TGTGCCAGCAGATGGACAGGGACTGTTTACGAGCAGTACTTC
CASRWTGTVYEQYF
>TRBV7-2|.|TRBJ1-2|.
TGTGCCAGCAGCTTGGCCAGGGCGACCTATGGCTACACCTTC
CASSLARATYGYTF
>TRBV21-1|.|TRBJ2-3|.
TGTGCCAGCAGCAAAGAGCGACTAGCGGGAGGGCCTTTCCCAGATACGCAGTATTTT
CASSKERLAGGPFPDTQYF
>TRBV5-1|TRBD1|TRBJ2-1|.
TGCGCCAGCAGCGAACAGACAGGGAGCTCCTACAATGAGCAGTTCTTC
CASSEQTGSSYNEQFF
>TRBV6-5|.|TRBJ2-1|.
TGTGCCAGCAGTTCGGACACCACTCTTGAGCAGTTCTTC
CASSSDTTLEQFF
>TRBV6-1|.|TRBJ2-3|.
TGTGCCAGCAGTGAAAGAGGCCTCACAGATACGCAGTATTTT
CASSERGLTDTQYF
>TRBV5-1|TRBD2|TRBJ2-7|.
TGCGCCAGCAGCTTGGTAGGCGGGGGGAAATACGAGCAGTACTTC
CASSLVGGGKYEQYF
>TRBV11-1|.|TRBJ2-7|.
TGTGCCAGCACCGGGGGCTACGAGCAGTACTTC
CASTGGYEQYF
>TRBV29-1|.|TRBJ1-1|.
TGCAGCGTTGGCTACAGCAAGAACACTGAAGCTTTCTTT
CSVGYSKNTEAFF
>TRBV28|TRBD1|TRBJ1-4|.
TGTGCCAGCAGAACACCGGGACAGGGCGGTGAAAAACTGTTTTTT
CASRTPGQGGEKLFF
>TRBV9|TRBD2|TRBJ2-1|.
TGTGCCAGCAGCGTCGCGGGGGGGCGGGTCAATGAGCAGTTCTTC
CASSVAGGRVNEQFF